The 29 T cell receptor beta chains below were found in one sample sequenced in a study of T cell responses to AZD1222 COVID-19 vaccine (dated by TCRdb to 2020 to 2023). Preparation of the library involved the immunoSEQ multiplex PCR assay. In TCRdb, the immuneACCESS table is reduced to in-frame sequences with V and J assigned. These tables do not hold every clone; where another copy was compared, an unresolved V gene accounts for under half, and the others remain unexplained. This sample lists approximately 110,000 clones; approximately 90% were detected once. The ten top clones hold roughly 7% of the sample. The label giving this sample's time point can be read as: baseline before first vaccination. This sample comprised peripheral blood, obtained on day 0 of AZD1222 vaccination. The receptors were sampled from an adult in good health.

The chain links TRBV7-9 to TRBJ2-7; 8 bases align to TRBD2. The CDR3 sequence is 18 residues long. V dropped 5 bases and J dropped 3; count of bases not matched to a gene: 18. Looked up from germline, CDR1 is SEHNR and CDR2 is FQNEAQ (reference sequence). The CDR3 spells CASSPPDWVSGKNYEQYF. The CDR3, as DNA: TGTGCCAGCAGCCCCCCGGATTGGGTTAGCGGGAAAAACTACGAGCAGTACTTC.

In nucleotides, the CDR3 is TGTGCCAGTAGTAGTCGGGATAGCGGGGGCTACAATGAGCAGTTCTTC. Amino acids: CASSSRDSGGYNEQFF. V and J are TRBV19 and TRBJ2-1; TRBD2 matches at 9 bases. The V gene's germline CDR1 is LNHDA and CDR2 SQIVND (reference sequence). V trimming: 4 bases; J trimming: 3 bases; junction bases outside the gene matches: 7. The CDR3 spans 16 residues.

V usage is TRBV5-1 and J usage is TRBJ1-6; 7 bases match TRBD1. The CDR3 runs to 15 residues. Per the germline V gene, CDR1 is SGHRS and CDR2 is YFSETQ. With V trimmed by 5 bases and J by 8 bases, 10 bases remained unmatched. Written as DNA, the CDR3 is TGCGCCAGCAGTATACAGGGGCCGCCGGATTCACCCCTCCACTTT. Translated: CASSIQGPPDSPLHF.

The chain uses TRBV19 and TRBJ1-4, with D possibly being TRBD1 (5 bases). The CDR3 loop spans 14 amino acids. The germline gives CDR1 LNHDA, CDR2 SQIVND (reference sequence). V was shortened by 6 bases and J by 4 bases, with 12 bases between the two germline ends. CDR3 sequence (DNA): TGTGCCAGTAGAGAGACAGCACTTAATGAAAAACTGTTTTTT. Protein product: CASRETALNEKLFF.

This clone showed up just once. The chain links TRBV21-1 to TRBJ2-7. TRBV21-1 is described as a pseudogene. The CDR3 has 15 residues. The chain's CDR3 is CASSKGVFLSYEQYF. CDR3 nucleotide sequence: TGTGCCAGCAGCAAAGGGGTTTTTCTCTCCTACGAGCAGTACTTC.

The CDR3 protein is CASSEWRGVGETQYF. The CDR3 coding sequence is TGTGCCAGCAGTGAATGGCGGGGGGTCGGAGAGACCCAGTACTTC. The V and J genes are TRBV2 and TRBJ2-5; TRBD2 matches 8 bases. The CDR3 spans 15 residues. The V segment lost 2 bases and the J segment 4 bases; nucleotides outside the gene matches: 6. Looked up from germline, CDR1 is SNHLY and CDR2 is FYNNEI.

The gene calls are TRBV5-1 and TRBJ1-4, with a tentative D call TRBD1 (5 bases). CDR3 size: 13 residues. The V end was cut by 4 bases, the J end by 5 bases, with 9 bases between. The V gene's germline CDR1 is SGHRS and CDR2 YFSETQ. Written as DNA, the CDR3 is TGCGCCAGCAGCAGAGGGGACAATGAAAAACTGTTTTTT. It specifies CASSRGDNEKLFF.

This CDR3 reads CASSYGGTHYGYTF. DNA for the CDR3: TGTGCCAGCAGTTATGGGGGGACCCACTATGGCTACACCTTC. This chain joins TRBV6-2 or TRBV6-3 and TRBJ1-2; the D gene is possibly TRBD1 (5 bases). V was clipped by 3 bases and J by 3 bases, with 11 bases between them. This CDR3 is 14 amino acids long. Germline loops: CDR1 MNHEY, CDR2 SVGEGT.

The gene calls are TRBV7-2 and TRBJ2-5, with 7 bases that match TRBD1. V was clipped by 7 bases and J by 5 bases; unmatched bases: 7. Germline values: CDR1 SGHTA, CDR2 FQGNSA. The CDR3 contains 13 residues. CDR3 sequence reads: CASKEGGMETQYF. The CDR3, as DNA: TGTGCCAGCAAAGAAGGGGGCATGGAGACCCAGTACTTC.

A word on this clone: Mismatch with germline at one junction end may stem from a read error. The chain has TRBV5-8 and TRBJ2-1; TRBD1 is a possible D gene (6 bases). The CDR3 has 14 residues. The germline V gene encodes CDR1 SGHTS and CDR2 YDEGEE. CDR3 residues: CASTLGTRGNEQFF. CDR3 sequence (DNA): TGTGCCAGCACCTTGGGCACCAGGGGCAATGAGCAGTTCTTC.

The J gene is TRBJ1-1, the V gene TRBV12-3 or TRBV12-4; D unclear. The CDR3 consists of 13 residues. Between the trimmed V and J ends, which lost 3 bases and 1 base, there was a span of 6 bases. CDR3 sequence reads: CASSFPENTEAFF. In DNA, the CDR3 is TGTGCCAGCAGTTTTCCCGAGAACACTGAAGCTTTCTTT.

The DNA for the CDR3 is TGCGCCAGCAGCACCACCCCGGGACAGGGAGTTCTTACCCAGCATTTT. It codes for CASSTTPGQGVLTQHF. The gene calls are TRBV5-1 and TRBJ1-5; 9 nucleotides agree with TRBD1. V lost 4 bases, J lost 11 bases, and 16 bases stayed unmatched. This CDR3 is 16 amino acids long. CDR1 SGHRS and CDR2 YFSETQ come from the germline V gene. Full variable domain (outside the CDR3, taken from reference TRBV5-1 and TRBJ1-5): KAGVTQTPRYLIKTRGQQVTLSCSPISGHRSVSWYQQTPGQGLQFLFEYFSETQRNKGNFPGRFSGRQFSNSRSEMNVSTLELGDSALYLCASSTTPGQGVLTQHFGDGTRLSIL.

This chain links TRBV6-5 with TRBJ2-7; 9 bases match TRBD2. The CDR3 sequence is 14 residues long. V lost 4 bases and J lost 2; bases outside the gene matches: 3. Germline V lookup: CDR1 MNHEY, CDR2 SVGAGI. The CDR3 spells CASSSTSGTYEQYF. The DNA for the CDR3 is TGTGCCAGCAGTTCGACTAGCGGAACCTACGAGCAGTACTTC.

The J gene is TRBJ1-1, the V gene TRBV6-5, with TRBD1 as a possible D gene (6 bases). CDR3 length: 13 residues. V lost 7 bases, J lost 9 bases, and 18 bases lay in between. The germline gives CDR1 MNHEY, CDR2 SVGAGI. The CDR3 loop reads CASTKFPQGQAFF. DNA for the CDR3: TGTGCCAGCACTAAATTTCCCCAGGGGCAAGCTTTCTTT.

The chain has TRBV5-4 and TRBJ1-2, with 9 bases that match TRBD1. Trimming cost V 4 bases and J 2 bases; bases outside gene matches: 6. This CDR3 contains 15 residues. Germline V lookup: CDR1 SGHNT, CDR2 YYREEE (reference sequence). The CDR3 coding sequence is TGTGCCAGCAGCCGCATGACAGGGGGGAACTATGGCTACACCTTC. This sequence encodes CASSRMTGGNYGYTF.

The chain carries TRBV12-1 and TRBJ1-5; the DNA was not compared with TRBD1, the D call given in the table. TRBV12-1 is assigned pseudogene status. The CDR3 contains 16 residues. The CDR3 loop reads CASSFGRDRVNQPQHF. CDR3 nucleotide sequence: TGTGCCAGCAGCTTTGGCCGGGACAGGGTCAATCAGCCCCAGCATTTT.

The chain is built from TRBV24-1 and TRBJ1-4; D gene unclear. Trimming took off 9 bases at V and 5 bases at J, with 12 bases between the two ends. CDR1 and CDR2 (germline): KGHDR, SFDVKD. This CDR3 comprises 13 residues. CDR3 DNA: TGTGCCACCGACGGACCGCCGAATGAAAAACTGTTTTTT. It codes for CATDGPPNEKLFF.

The rearrangement links TRBV18 to TRBJ1-5; D is undetermined. The germline V and J ends were trimmed by 3 bases and 0 bases, with 6 bases remaining between them. The germline V gene encodes CDR1 KGHSH and CDR2 LQKENI. The CDR3 is 14 residues long. CDR3 sequence: CASSPTYSNQPQHF. CDR3 DNA: TGTGCCAGCTCACCTACTTATAGCAATCAGCCCCAGCATTTT.

V gene TRBV18 combines with J gene TRBJ2-1; TRBD1 aligns across 7 bases. This CDR3 contains 13 residues. The V segment lost 3 bases and the J segment 5 bases; nucleotides outside the gene matches: 1. The germline V gene encodes CDR1 KGHSH and CDR2 LQKENI. This chain's CDR3 is CASSPGQHNEQFF. The CDR3 region has the DNA TGTGCCAGCTCACCGGGACAGCACAATGAGCAGTTCTTC.

The chain joins TRBV5-4 to TRBJ2-3, with D hard to call. CDR1 and CDR2 (germline): SGHNT, YYREEE (reference sequence). Deletions cut 3 bases from V and 4 bases from J, with 12 bases between. The CDR3 covers 14 residues. DNA of the CDR3: TGTGCCAGCAGCTCTCAGGACGGCCCAGATACGCAGTATTTT. This gives the protein CASSSQDGPDTQYF.

The chain joins TRBV18 to TRBJ2-5; D gene uncertain. This CDR3 is 11 amino acids long. Trimming pared 3 bases from V and 5 bases from J, leaving 4 bases between. Germline-derived CDR1 and CDR2 are KGHSH and LQKENI. The CDR3 protein is CASSPFETQYF. The CDR3 DNA reads as TGTGCCAGCTCACCTTTCGAGACCCAGTACTTC. Full variable domain (missing parts from reference TRBV18 and TRBJ2-5): NAGVMQNPRHLVRRRGQEARLRCSPMKGHSHVYWYRQLPEEGLKFMVYLQKENIIDESGMPKERFSAEFPKEGPSILRIQQVVRGDSAAYFCASSPFETQYFGPGTRLLVL.

This clone is a singleton in its sample. V usage is TRBV24-1 and J usage is TRBJ1-1, with a tentative D call TRBD1 (6 bases). The CDR3 extends over 13 amino acids. V was shortened by 5 bases and J by 7 bases, with 13 bases between the two germline ends. Germline V lookup: CDR1 KGHDR, CDR2 SFDVKD. CDR3 in amino acids: CATSVGAGDEAFF. As DNA, the CDR3 is TGTGCCACCAGTGTGGGGGCTGGTGATGAAGCTTTCTTT.

The chain carries TRBV4-1 and TRBJ2-1; D call uncertain. The germline V and J ends were trimmed by 1 base and 7 bases, with 23 bases remaining between them. The CDR3 extends over 18 amino acids. Looked up from germline, CDR1 is MGHRA and CDR2 is YSYEKL. The CDR3 here is CASSQVFYPGLVRNEQFF. The CDR3 region has the DNA TGCGCCAGCAGCCAAGTTTTTTACCCGGGCCTCGTAAGAAATGAGCAGTTCTTC.

The CDR3 is CASSERGVRLASDTQYF. CDR3 sequence (DNA): TGTGCCAGCAGTGAAAGGGGGGTACGGCTAGCCTCAGATACGCAGTATTTT. This chain connects TRBV6-1 to TRBJ2-3; D assignment may be TRBD1 or TRBD2 (6 bases each). Germline V CDR1 and CDR2: MNHNS, SASEGT. The ends were cut back, 2 bases at V and 4 bases at J, with 19 bases in the middle. This CDR3 contains 17 residues.

The rearrangement uses TRBV15 and TRBJ1-2, with TRBD1 as a possible D gene (6 bases). The CDR3 has 15 amino acids. The germline V and J ends were trimmed by 0 bases and 4 bases, with 12 bases remaining between them. CDR1 and CDR2 from the germline V gene are LNHNV and YYDKDF (reference sequence). The DNA for the CDR3 is TGTGCCACCAGCAGAGATCTACAGGGTGCCTATGGCTACACCTTC. Protein: CATSRDLQGAYGYTF. Together with reference TRBV15 and TRBJ1-2, the CDR3 gives the full variable domain: DAMVIQNPRYQVTQFGKPVTLSCSQTLNHNVMYWYQQKSSQAPKLLFHYYDKDFNNEADTPDNFQSRRPNTSFCFLDIRSPGLGDTAMYLCATSRDLQGAYGYTFGSGTRLTVV.

The J gene is TRBJ1-3, the V gene TRBV2, with D unclear. V lost 6 bases to trimming and J lost 10 bases, with 13 bases between them. Germline CDR1 and CDR2: SNHLY and FYNNEI. The CDR3 loop spans 12 amino acids. The CDR3 bases are TGTGCCAGCAGGGAACTAGGTGGTACCATATATTTT. It yields the protein CASRELGGTIYF.

The chain is built from TRBV5-1 and TRBJ1-1, with 7 bases that match TRBD1. With 0 bases clipped from V and 6 bases from J, the junction kept 2 bases outside the gene matches. Germline V gene data show CDR1 as SGHRS and CDR2 as YFSETQ. This CDR3 region has 13 residues. This chain's CDR3 is CASSLGQGPEAFF. The CDR3 region has the DNA TGCGCCAGCAGCTTGGGACAGGGCCCTGAAGCTTTCTTT.

CDR3 protein: CASSSDRINQPQHF. The CDR3 DNA follows: TGTGCCAGCAGTTCCGACAGAATAAATCAGCCCCAGCATTTT. The V and J genes are TRBV5-5 and TRBJ1-5; maybe TRBD1 (5 bases). With 5 bases removed from V and 4 bases from J, the gap between germline ends came to 13 bases. The CDR3 extends over 14 amino acids. Germline assignment: CDR1 SGHKS and CDR2 YYEKEE (reference sequence).

The chain has TRBV9 and TRBJ1-3, with D hard to call. This CDR3 contains 16 residues. Germline loops: CDR1 SGDLS, CDR2 YYNGEE. Between the trimmed V and J ends, which lost 5 bases and 0 bases, there was a span of 15 bases. The CDR3 nucleotides read TGTGCCAGCAGTATCGACACCCCAGCCTCTGGAAACACCATATATTTT. Translated, it gives CASSIDTPASGNTIYF.